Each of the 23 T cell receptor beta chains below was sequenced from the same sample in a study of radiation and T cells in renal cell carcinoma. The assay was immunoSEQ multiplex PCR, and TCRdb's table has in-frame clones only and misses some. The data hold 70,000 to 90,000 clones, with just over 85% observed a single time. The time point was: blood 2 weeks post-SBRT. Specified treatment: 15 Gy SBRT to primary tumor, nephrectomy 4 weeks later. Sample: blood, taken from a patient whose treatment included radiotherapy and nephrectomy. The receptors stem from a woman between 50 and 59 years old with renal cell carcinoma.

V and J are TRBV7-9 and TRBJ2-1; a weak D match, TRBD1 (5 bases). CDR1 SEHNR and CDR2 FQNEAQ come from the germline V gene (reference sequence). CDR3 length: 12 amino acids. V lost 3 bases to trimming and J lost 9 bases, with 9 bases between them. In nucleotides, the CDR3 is TGTGCCAGCAGCTTCAGGGTTGGTGAGCAGTTCTTC. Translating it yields CASSFRVGEQFF.

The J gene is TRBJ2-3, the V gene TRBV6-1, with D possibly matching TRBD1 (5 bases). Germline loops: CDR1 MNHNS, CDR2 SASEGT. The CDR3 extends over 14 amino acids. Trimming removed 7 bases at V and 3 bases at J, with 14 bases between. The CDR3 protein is CASTKTGGTDTQYF. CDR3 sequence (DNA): TGTGCCAGCACCAAAACAGGCGGAACAGATACGCAGTATTTT.

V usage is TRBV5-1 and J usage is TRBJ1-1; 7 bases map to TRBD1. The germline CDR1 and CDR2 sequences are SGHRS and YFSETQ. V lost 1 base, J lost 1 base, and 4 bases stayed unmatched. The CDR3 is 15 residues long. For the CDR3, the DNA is TGCGCCAGCAGCTTGTTTCACAGGGGGAACACTGAAGCTTTCTTT. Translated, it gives CASSLFHRGNTEAFF.

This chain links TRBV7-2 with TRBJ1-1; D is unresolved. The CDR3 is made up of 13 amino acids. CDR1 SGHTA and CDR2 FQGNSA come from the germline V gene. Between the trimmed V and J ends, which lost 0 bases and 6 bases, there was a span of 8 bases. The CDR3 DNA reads TGTGCCAGCAGCTTAGCGGCAACCCCTGAAGCTTTCTTT. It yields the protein CASSLAATPEAFF.

The CDR3 sequence is CASKRVGQNQPQHF. The CDR3 DNA reads as TGTGCCAGCAAGCGGGTAGGGCAGAATCAGCCCCAGCATTTT. V gene TRBV27 combines with J gene TRBJ1-5; D ambiguous. The germline V gene encodes CDR1 MNHEY and CDR2 SMNVEV (reference sequence). The CDR3 is made up of 14 amino acids. V was pared by 7 bases and J by 4 bases, with 14 bases between.

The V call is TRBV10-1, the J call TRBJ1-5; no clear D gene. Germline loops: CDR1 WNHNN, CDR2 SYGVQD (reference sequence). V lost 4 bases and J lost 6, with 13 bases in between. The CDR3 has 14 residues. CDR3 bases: TGCGCCAGCAGTGCGGGCGAACGGTCTCAGCCCCAGCATTTT. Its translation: CASSAGERSQPQHF.

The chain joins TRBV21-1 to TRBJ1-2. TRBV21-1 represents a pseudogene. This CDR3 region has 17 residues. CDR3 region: CASSKEVGDDPDYGYTF. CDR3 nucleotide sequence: TGTGCCAGCAGCAAAGAGGTGGGGGACGATCCGGACTATGGCTACACCTTC.

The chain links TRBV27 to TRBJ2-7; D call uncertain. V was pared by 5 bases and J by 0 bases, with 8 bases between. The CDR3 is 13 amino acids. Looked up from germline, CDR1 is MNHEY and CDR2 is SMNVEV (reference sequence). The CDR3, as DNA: TGTGCCAGCAGTCTTCGACACTCCTACGAGCAGTACTTC. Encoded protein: CASSLRHSYEQYF.

CDR3 amino acids: CASGLGNNYGYTF. In nucleotides, the CDR3 is TGTGCTAGTGGTTTAGGGAATAACTATGGCTACACCTTC. The chain uses TRBV12-5 and TRBJ1-2; D is undetermined. Looked up from germline, CDR1 is LGHNT and CDR2 is FRNRAP. Deletions cut 3 bases from V and 1 base from J, with 6 bases between. This CDR3 contains 13 residues. The full variable domain, with the rest looked up from reference TRBV12-5 and TRBJ1-2, is DARVTQTPRHKVTEMGQEVTMRCQPILGHNTVFWYRQTMMQGLELLAYFRNRAPLDDSGMPKDRFSAEMPDATLATLKIQPSEPRDSAVYFCASGLGNNYGYTFGSGTRLTVV.

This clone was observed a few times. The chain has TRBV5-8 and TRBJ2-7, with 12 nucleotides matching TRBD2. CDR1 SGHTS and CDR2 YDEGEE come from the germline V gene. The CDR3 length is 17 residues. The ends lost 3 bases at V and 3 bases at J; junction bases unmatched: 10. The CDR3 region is CASSSGTSGFGRYEQYF. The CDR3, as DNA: TGTGCCAGCAGCTCCGGGACTAGCGGGTTCGGTCGCTACGAGCAGTACTTC.

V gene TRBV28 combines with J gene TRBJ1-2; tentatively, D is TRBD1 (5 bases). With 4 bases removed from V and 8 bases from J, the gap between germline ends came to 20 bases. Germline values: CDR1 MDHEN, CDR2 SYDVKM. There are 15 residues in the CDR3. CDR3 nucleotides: TGTGCCAGCAGTTCGGGGGGAGACCTACTAGAAGGCTACACCTTC. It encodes CASSSGGDLLEGYTF.

The CDR3 DNA sequence: TGTGCCAGTAGTATCGACAGATTCTATGGCTACACCTTC. Protein: CASSIDRFYGYTF. The chain recombines TRBV19 with TRBJ1-2; D is possibly TRBD1 (5 bases). The CDR3 runs 13 residues. Germline V CDR1 and CDR2: LNHDA, SQIVND (reference sequence). The germline V and J ends were trimmed by 3 bases and 4 bases, with 9 bases remaining between them.

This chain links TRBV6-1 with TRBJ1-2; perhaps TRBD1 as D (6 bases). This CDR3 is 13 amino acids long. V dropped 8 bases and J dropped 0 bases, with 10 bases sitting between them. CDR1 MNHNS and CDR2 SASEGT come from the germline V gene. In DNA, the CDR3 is TGTGCCAGCTCAGGGACAACTAACTATGGCTACACCTTC. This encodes CASSGTTNYGYTF.

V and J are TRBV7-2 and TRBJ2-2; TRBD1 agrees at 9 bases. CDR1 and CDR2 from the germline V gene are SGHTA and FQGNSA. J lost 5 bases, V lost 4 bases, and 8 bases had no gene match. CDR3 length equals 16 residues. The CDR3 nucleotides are TGTGCCAGCAGCTCTTACAGGGGGCGGAATACCGGGGAGCTGTTTTTT. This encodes CASSSYRGRNTGELFF.

This chain's CDR3 is CASSPSDRDDYGYTF. The CDR3 bases are TGTGCCAGCTCACCCTCGGACAGGGACGACTATGGCTACACCTTC. The rearrangement joins TRBV18 to TRBJ1-2; 8 bases match TRBD1. Trimming at V came to 3 bases and at J to 3 bases, leaving 6 bases not matched to a gene. From germline, CDR1 is KGHSH and CDR2 LQKENI. The CDR3 is made up of 15 amino acids.

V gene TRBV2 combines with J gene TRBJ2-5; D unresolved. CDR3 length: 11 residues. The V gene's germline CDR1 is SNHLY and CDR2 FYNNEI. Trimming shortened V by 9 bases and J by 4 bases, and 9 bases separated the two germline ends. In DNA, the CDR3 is TGTGCCAGTCGAGCATCAGAGACCCAGTACTTC. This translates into CASRASETQYF.

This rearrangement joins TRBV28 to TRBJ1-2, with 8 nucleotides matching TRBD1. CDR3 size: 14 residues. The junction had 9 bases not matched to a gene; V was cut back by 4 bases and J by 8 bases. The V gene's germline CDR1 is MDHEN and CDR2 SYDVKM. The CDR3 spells CASSSGQDAGGYTF. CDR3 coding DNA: TGTGCCAGCAGTTCGGGACAGGATGCGGGAGGCTACACCTTC.

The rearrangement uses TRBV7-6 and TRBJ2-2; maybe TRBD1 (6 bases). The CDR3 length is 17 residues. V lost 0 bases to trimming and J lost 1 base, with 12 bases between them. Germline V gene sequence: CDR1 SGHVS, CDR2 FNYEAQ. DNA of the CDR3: TGTGCCAGCAGCTTAGCGGGACACGGAGGGAACACCGGGGAGCTGTTTTTT. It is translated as CASSLAGHGGNTGELFF.

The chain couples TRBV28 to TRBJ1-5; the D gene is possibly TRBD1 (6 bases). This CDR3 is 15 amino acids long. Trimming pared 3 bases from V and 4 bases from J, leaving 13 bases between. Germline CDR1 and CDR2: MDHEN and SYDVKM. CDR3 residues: CASSFGTGANQPQHF. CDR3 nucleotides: TGTGCCAGCAGTTTCGGGACGGGGGCGAATCAGCCCCAGCATTTT.

CDR3 protein: CASSPQGATNEKLFF. In DNA form, the CDR3 reads TGCGCCAGCAGCCCTCAGGGTGCAACTAATGAAAAACTGTTTTTT. This chain links TRBV5-1 with TRBJ1-4; possibly TRBD1 for D (5 bases). V was clipped by 4 bases and J by 0 bases, with 10 bases between them. Germline V gene data show CDR1 as SGHRS and CDR2 as YFSETQ. The CDR3 is 15 amino acids.

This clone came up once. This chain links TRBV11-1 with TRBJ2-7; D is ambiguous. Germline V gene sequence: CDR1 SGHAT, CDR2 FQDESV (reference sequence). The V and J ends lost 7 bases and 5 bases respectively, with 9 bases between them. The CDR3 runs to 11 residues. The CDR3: CASTLGHEQYF. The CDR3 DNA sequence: TGTGCCAGCACCTTGGGCCACGAGCAGTACTTC. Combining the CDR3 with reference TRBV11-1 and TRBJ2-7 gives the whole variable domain EAEVAQSPRYKITEKSQAVAFWCDPISGHATLYWYRQILGQGPELLVQFQDESVVDDSQLPKDRFSAERLKGVDSTLKIQPAELGDSAMYLCASTLGHEQYFGPGTRLTVT.

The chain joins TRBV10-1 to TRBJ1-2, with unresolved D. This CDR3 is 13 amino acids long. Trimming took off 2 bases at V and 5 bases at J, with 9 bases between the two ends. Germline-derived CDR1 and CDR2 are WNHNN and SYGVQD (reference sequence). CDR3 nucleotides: TGCGCCAGCAGTGAGACCAGGACTTATGGCTACACCTTC. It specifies CASSETRTYGYTF.

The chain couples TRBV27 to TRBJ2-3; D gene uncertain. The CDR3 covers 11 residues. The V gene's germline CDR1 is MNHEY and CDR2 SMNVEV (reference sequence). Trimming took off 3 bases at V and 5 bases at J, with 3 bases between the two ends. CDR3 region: CASSFGDTQYF. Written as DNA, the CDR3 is TGTGCCAGCAGTTTTGGAGATACGCAGTATTTT.